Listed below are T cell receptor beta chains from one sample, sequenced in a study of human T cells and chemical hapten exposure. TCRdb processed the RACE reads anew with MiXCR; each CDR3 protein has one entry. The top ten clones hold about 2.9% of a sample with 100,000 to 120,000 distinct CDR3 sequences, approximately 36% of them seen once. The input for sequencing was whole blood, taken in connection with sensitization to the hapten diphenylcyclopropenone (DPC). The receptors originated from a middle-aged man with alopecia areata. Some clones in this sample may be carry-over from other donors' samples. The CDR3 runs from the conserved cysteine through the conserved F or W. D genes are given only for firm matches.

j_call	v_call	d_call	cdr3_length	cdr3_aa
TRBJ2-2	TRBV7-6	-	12	CASSSHTGELFF
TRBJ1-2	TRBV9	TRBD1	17	CASSADSGQADHYGYTF
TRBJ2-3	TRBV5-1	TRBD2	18	CASSAQLAGAPGTDTQYF
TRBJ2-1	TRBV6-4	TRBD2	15	CASSDLAVPYNEQFF
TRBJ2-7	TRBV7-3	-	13	CASSFGSTYEQYF
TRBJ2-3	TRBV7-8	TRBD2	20	CASSLPGLDKGKWSSDTQYF
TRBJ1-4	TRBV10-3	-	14	CAIGAGTTNEKLFF
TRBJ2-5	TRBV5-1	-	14	CASSRTASGETQYF
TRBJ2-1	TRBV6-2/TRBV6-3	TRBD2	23	CASSHGLAGGPGAKQLSYNEQFF
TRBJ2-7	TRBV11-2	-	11	CASSLTGEVYF
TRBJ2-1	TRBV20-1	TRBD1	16	CSARLPGTGGVRVQFF
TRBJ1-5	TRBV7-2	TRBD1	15	CASSPKWTGGQPQHF
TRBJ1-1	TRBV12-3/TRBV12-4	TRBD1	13	CASRTTGSFEAFF
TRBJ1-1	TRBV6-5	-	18	CASSYSLASGSHDTEAFF
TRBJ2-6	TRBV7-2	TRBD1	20	CASSRNGQGAPSSGANVLTF
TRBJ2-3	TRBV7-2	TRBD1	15	CASSFTGTGADTQYF
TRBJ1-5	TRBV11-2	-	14	CASSLLPVNQPQHF
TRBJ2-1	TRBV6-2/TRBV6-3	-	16	CASSYDGSWDTFGQFF
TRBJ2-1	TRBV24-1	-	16	CATSDPRERKVGEQFF
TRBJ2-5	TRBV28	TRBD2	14	CASKTGLAVETQYF
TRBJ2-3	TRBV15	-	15	CATIDGASGTDTQYF
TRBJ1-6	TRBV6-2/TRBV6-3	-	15	CASSWPHLVNSPLHF
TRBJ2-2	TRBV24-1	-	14	CATAFSGDTGELFF
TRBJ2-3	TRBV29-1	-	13	CSARDQAVDTQYF
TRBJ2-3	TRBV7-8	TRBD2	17	CASSLVASGSSTDTQYF
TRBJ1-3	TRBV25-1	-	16	CASSEKGDPTGNTIYF
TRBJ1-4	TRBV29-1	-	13	CSVEDATNEKLFF
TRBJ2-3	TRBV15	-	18	CATSRVFVLSERTDTQYF
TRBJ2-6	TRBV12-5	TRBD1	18	CASGLPRDSSSGANVLTF
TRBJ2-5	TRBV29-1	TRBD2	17	CSVESLAGLKRGETQYF
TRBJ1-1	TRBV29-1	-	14	CSVLLGQLNTEAFF
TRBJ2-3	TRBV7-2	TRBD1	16	CASSLALGGRTDTQYF
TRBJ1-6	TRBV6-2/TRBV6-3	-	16	CASSRQASSYNSPLHF
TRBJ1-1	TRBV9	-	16	CASSVDPGQTNTEAFF
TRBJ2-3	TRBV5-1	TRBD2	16	CASSTVAGGPGDTQYF
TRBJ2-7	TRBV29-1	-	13	CSVDWPGAYEQYF
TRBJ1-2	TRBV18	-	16	CASSPYRSGKSYGYTF
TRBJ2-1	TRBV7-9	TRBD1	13	CASRWDRGVEQFF
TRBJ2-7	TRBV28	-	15	CASSLLDTSSYEQYF
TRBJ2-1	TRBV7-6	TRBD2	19	CASSLVGLAGPTTYNEQFF
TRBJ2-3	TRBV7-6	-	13	CASSLYSADTQYF
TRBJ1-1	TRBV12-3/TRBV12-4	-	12	CASSLPNTEAFF
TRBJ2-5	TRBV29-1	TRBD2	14	CSVEGGGTIETQYF
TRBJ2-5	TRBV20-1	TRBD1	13	CSAPTGGKETQYF
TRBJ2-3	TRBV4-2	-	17	CASSQDLDYSFTDTQYF
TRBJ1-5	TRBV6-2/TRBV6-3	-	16	CASSYFSEYSNQPQHF
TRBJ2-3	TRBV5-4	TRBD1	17	CASSLSPGRGRSDTQYF
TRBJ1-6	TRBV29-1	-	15	CSVEHPDRRCSPLHF
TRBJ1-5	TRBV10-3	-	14	CAISPGTDNQPQHF
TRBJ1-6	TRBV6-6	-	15	CASSYSPSYNSPLHF
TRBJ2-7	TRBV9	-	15	CASSVVRRTAYEQYF
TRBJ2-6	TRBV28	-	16	CASSSTPGSGANVLTF
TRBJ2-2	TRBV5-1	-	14	CASSLVSNTGELFF
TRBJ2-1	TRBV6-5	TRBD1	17	CASSRPPGTGGYNEQFF
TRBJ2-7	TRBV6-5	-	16	CASSYSSGATIYEQYF
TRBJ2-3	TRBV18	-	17	CASSPLRQNPSTDTQYF
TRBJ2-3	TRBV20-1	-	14	CSQEVRPGTDTQYF
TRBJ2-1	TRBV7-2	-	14	CASQPGLSYNEQFF
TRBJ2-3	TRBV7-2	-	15	CASSLAWGKADTQYF
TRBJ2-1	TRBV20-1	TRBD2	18	CSAPPEGLAGRSYNEQFF